These 26 T cell receptor beta chains were sequenced from one sample in a study of T cell responses to AZD1222 COVID-19 vaccine. Method: immunoSEQ multiplex PCR; TCRdb's copy keeps in-frame clones and lacks some. The top ten clones hold 3.5% to 5% of a sample with tens of thousands of clones, around nine tenths of them seen once. The sequenced sample was peripheral blood, obtained on day 0 of MenACWY control vaccination. These receptor sequences come from an adult in good health.

V usage is TRBV12-3 or TRBV12-4 and J usage is TRBJ2-2; maybe TRBD2 (5 bases). Trimming removed 9 bases at V and 4 bases at J, with 12 bases between. CDR3 length equals 13 residues. CDR3 sequence (DNA): TGTGCCAGTAACCTCGCGGGCACCGGGGAGCTGTTTTTT. Its protein is CASNLAGTGELFF.

This chain connects TRBV7-9 to TRBJ1-1; TRBD1 matches 7 bases. V lost 5 bases, J lost 5 bases, and 5 bases stayed unmatched. Germline assignment: CDR1 SEHNR and CDR2 FQNEAQ (reference sequence). This CDR3 is built from 13 residues. CDR3 sequence: CASSGGGGTEAFF. The CDR3 nucleotides read TGTGCCAGCAGCGGAGGGGGCGGAACTGAAGCTTTCTTT.

The rearrangement links TRBV2 to TRBJ1-3; unclear D gene. V was pared by 6 bases and J by 0 bases, with 12 bases between. The CDR3 covers 15 residues. The germline V gene encodes CDR1 SNHLY and CDR2 FYNNEI. CDR3 protein: CASRSEWISGNTIYF. DNA of the CDR3: TGTGCCAGCAGGTCGGAATGGATCTCTGGAAACACCATATATTTT.

The gene calls are TRBV7-9 and TRBJ1-6, with TRBD1 as a possible D gene (5 bases). This CDR3 is built from 14 residues. Trimming shortened V by 3 bases and J by 7 bases, and 10 bases separated the two germline ends. The V gene's germline CDR1 is SEHNR and CDR2 FQNEAQ (reference sequence). Here the CDR3 reads CASSFDSQNSPLHF. The CDR3 coding sequence is TGTGCCAGCAGCTTCGACAGCCAGAATTCACCCCTCCACTTT.

This chain uses TRBV30 with TRBJ1-4; D not certain. Germline lookup yields CDR1 GTSNPN and CDR2 SVGIG (reference sequence). Trimming removed 5 bases from V and 10 bases from J, with 20 bases in between. The CDR3 runs to 14 residues. Here the CDR3 DNA reads TGTGCCTGGGGCAGGAGCTCCCCGGAAGGAAAACTGTTTTTT. This codes for CAWGRSSPEGKLFF.

J is TRBJ1-2 and V is TRBV21-1. TRBV21-1 is a documented pseudogene. The CDR3 length is 14 residues. The CDR3 protein is CASSIQQRNYGYTF. CDR3 coding DNA: TGTGCCAGCAGCATCCAACAAAGGAACTATGGCTACACCTTC.

The chain has TRBV13 and TRBJ2-7, with 7 positions matching TRBD2. Germline V gene data show CDR1 as PRHDT and CDR2 as FYEKMQ (reference sequence). CDR3 size: 16 residues. After removal of 0 bases from V and 1 base from J, the junction contained 6 bases not matched to a gene. The CDR3 DNA sequence: TGTGCCAGCAGCTTAGGCGTTGGCGGGAGTTCCTACGAGCAGTACTTC. This codes for CASSLGVGGSSYEQYF.

The rearrangement joins TRBV6-1 to TRBJ1-5, with unresolved D. The germline V gene has CDR1 MNHNS and CDR2 SASEGT. Trimming cost V 3 bases and J 9 bases, with 6 bases left between them. The CDR3 length is 11 residues. The CDR3 DNA sequence: TGTGCCAGCAGTGAGGGTCGGCCCCAGCATTTT. This encodes CASSEGRPQHF.

The J gene is TRBJ2-1, the V gene TRBV6-1; unclear D gene. The CDR3 has 12 amino acids. Germline values: CDR1 MNHNS, CDR2 SASEGT. V was trimmed by 3 bases and J by 7 bases, leaving 7 bases between them. The CDR3 DNA follows: TGTGCCAGCAGTGATATCGTGAATGAGCAGTTCTTC. Protein sequence: CASSDIVNEQFF.

V usage is TRBV10-3 and J usage is TRBJ1-5, with D possibly being TRBD1 (5 bases). CDR1 is ENHRY and CDR2 is SYGVKD in the germline V gene. The CDR3 is 13 amino acids. Trimming cost V 7 bases and J 4 bases, with 11 bases left between them. CDR3 nucleotide sequence: TGTGCCATCATGTCAGGGCTAAATCAGCCCCAGCATTTT. Translating gives CAIMSGLNQPQHF.

The gene calls are TRBV5-6 and TRBJ2-2, with unresolved D. V lost 0 bases and J 7 bases, leaving 7 bases between the germline ends. The CDR3 has 13 residues. Germline-derived CDR1 and CDR2 are SGHDT and YYEEEE. The CDR3: CASSLGAGGELFF. The CDR3 DNA sequence: TGTGCCAGCAGCTTGGGAGCAGGCGGGGAGCTGTTTTTT.

The J gene is TRBJ1-5, the V gene TRBV19; 8 nucleotides agree with TRBD1. V shed 5 bases, J shed 6 bases, and the junction held 9 bases outside the gene matches. The CDR3 covers 15 residues. Germline-derived CDR1 and CDR2 are LNHDA and SQIVND (reference sequence). CDR3 loop: CASSEQGAFGQPQHF. CDR3 DNA sequence: TGTGCCAGTAGTGAGCAGGGGGCTTTTGGTCAGCCCCAGCATTTT.

The V gene is TRBV7-9, the J gene TRBJ2-3, with D hard to call. The CDR3 contains 13 residues. V was cut by 5 bases and J by 5 bases, with 11 bases left in between. Germline V gene data show CDR1 as SEHNR and CDR2 as FQNEAQ (reference sequence). The CDR3 DNA is TGTGCCAGCAGCGTAACTGGCTTAGATACGCAGTATTTT. Translation gives CASSVTGLDTQYF.

This chain connects TRBV5-1 to TRBJ2-7; no firm D call. The V gene lost 2 bases and the J gene lost 7 bases, with 10 bases spanning the gap. CDR1 is SGHRS and CDR2 is YFSETQ in the germline V gene. The CDR3 spans 12 residues. CDR3 loop: CASSFRSGEQYF. DNA for the CDR3: TGCGCCAGCAGCTTTAGGTCCGGGGAGCAGTACTTC.

The V and J genes are TRBV10-1 and TRBJ2-1; D gene unclear. V dropped 4 bases and J dropped 15 bases, with 16 bases sitting between them. From germline, CDR1 is WNHNN and CDR2 SYGVQD (reference sequence). This CDR3 has 12 amino acids. DNA of the CDR3: TGCGCCAGCAGTGTCGGGCTCGAGGAGTGGTTCTTC. Its translation is CASSVGLEEWFF.

A single count supports this clone. This sequence joins TRBV9 and TRBJ2-1, with D possibly matching TRBD2 (5 bases). This CDR3 contains 16 residues. The V end lost 0 bases, the J end lost 4 bases, and 14 bases lay between the germline ends. Germline V lookup: CDR1 SGDLS, CDR2 YYNGEE. CDR3 DNA sequence: TGTGCCAGCAGCGTAGGGGCCGGGAATAGTTACAATGAGCAGTTCTTC. It specifies CASSVGAGNSYNEQFF. Looking up the rest from reference TRBV9 and TRBJ2-1 gives the full variable domain: DSGVTQTPKHLITATGQRVTLRCSPRSGDLSVYWYQQSLDQGLQFLIQYYNGEERAKGNILERFSAQQFPDLHSELNLSSLELGDSALYFCASSVGAGNSYNEQFFGPGTRLTVL.

CDR3 DNA sequence: TGTGCCAGCAGCTTGGACAGAGCCATCACTGAAGCTTTCTTT. This translates into CASSLDRAITEAFF. The V call is TRBV5-4, the J call TRBJ1-1, with D uncertain. Germline V gene data show CDR1 as SGHNT and CDR2 as YYREEE (reference sequence). The length of the CDR3 is 14 residues. V gave up 0 bases and J gave up 4 bases, with 10 bases separating them.

This sequence joins TRBV7-8 and TRBJ1-1; possibly TRBD1 for D (6 bases). This CDR3 contains 16 residues. CDR1 SGHVS and CDR2 FQNEAQ come from the germline V gene. Trimming shortened V by 1 base and J by 4 bases, and 16 bases separated the two germline ends. The CDR3 DNA sequence: TGTGCCAGCAGCTTAGGGTCGAGGACAGCGGCCACTGAAGCTTTCTTT. It specifies CASSLGSRTAATEAFF.

The V call is TRBV30, the J call TRBJ1-2; D unresolved. Trimming removed 3 bases from V and 0 bases from J, with 20 bases in between. There are 17 residues in the CDR3. Germline V gene data show CDR1 as GTSNPN and CDR2 as SVGIG (reference sequence). The CDR3 coding sequence is TGTGCCTGGAGCGCAGTACTTTCCCCCGTACCTAACTATGGCTACACCTTC. Its translation: CAWSAVLSPVPNYGYTF.

This clone was seen a single time. The chain carries TRBV28 and TRBJ2-5, with no clear D. Trimming took 6 bases from V and 1 from J, leaving 9 bases between them. The CDR3 is made up of 13 amino acids. CDR1 MDHEN and CDR2 SYDVKM come from the germline V gene. CDR3 DNA: TGTGCCAGCAGGCGGACCCTCCAAGAGACCCAGTACTTC. Protein sequence: CASRRTLQETQYF.

This chain links TRBV3-1 (or the pseudogene TRBV3-2) with TRBJ2-4, with TRBD2 matching over 11 bases. CDR3 length: 19 amino acids. J gave up 7 bases and V 0 bases, and 14 bases lay outside the gene matches. From germline, CDR1 is LGHDT and CDR2 YNNKEL (reference sequence). CDR3 DNA: TGTGCCAGCAGCCAAGATGCGGTCAGGACGGCTAGCGGGAGGAACATTCAGTACTTC. Encoded protein: CASSQDAVRTASGRNIQYF.

The sample holds one count of this clone. The J gene is TRBJ1-6, the V gene TRBV14; D unresolved. V was pared by 1 base and J by 9 bases, with 7 bases between. The CDR3 consists of 13 residues. Looked up from germline, CDR1 is SGHDN and CDR2 is FVKESK. CDR3 loop: CASSQGAVSPLHF. CDR3 DNA: TGTGCCAGCAGCCAAGGAGCTGTTTCACCCCTCCACTTT.

The CDR3: CASSSPPGLAETLETQYF. CDR3 nucleotides: TGTGCCAGCAGTTCCCCCCCCGGACTAGCGGAGACCCTGGAGACCCAGTACTTC. This chain uses TRBV28 with TRBJ2-5; 10 positions match TRBD2. Germline trimming cut 4 bases from V and 5 bases from J; bases unmatched to any gene: 16. CDR3 length: 18 amino acids. Germline V gene sequence: CDR1 MDHEN, CDR2 SYDVKM.

The chain carries TRBV6-5 and TRBJ2-7; D is unresolved. CDR1 and CDR2 (germline): MNHEY, SVGAGI. The CDR3 is 13 amino acids. The V end lost 7 bases, the J end lost 1 base, and 11 bases lay between the germline ends. The CDR3 loop reads CASTQDGSYEQYF. CDR3 sequence (DNA): TGTGCCAGCACCCAAGACGGATCCTACGAGCAGTACTTC.

J is TRBJ1-2 and V is TRBV3-1 (or the pseudogene TRBV3-2); D is unclear. Trimming removed 1 base at V and 8 bases at J, with 8 bases between. There are 12 residues in the CDR3. From germline, CDR1 is LGHDT and CDR2 YNNKEL (reference sequence). CDR3: CASSQGERGYTF. As DNA, the CDR3 is TGTGCCAGCAGCCAAGGGGAAAGAGGCTACACCTTC.

The rearrangement uses TRBV6-5 and TRBJ2-7, with 7 bases identical to TRBD2. In germline, CDR1 is MNHEY, CDR2 SVGAGI. Germline trimming cut 8 bases from V and 7 bases from J; bases unmatched to any gene: 17. The CDR3 length is 15 residues. The CDR3 reads CASSHAGDPPREQYF. The CDR3 DNA is TGTGCCAGCTCCCATGCGGGGGACCCACCTCGGGAGCAGTACTTC.